Following are 13 T cell receptor beta chains from one sample sequenced in a study of tissue T cells after allogeneic stem cell transplantation. This table comes from immunoSEQ multiplex PCR, and its TCRdb copy is limited to in-frame clones, with some not included. The sample yields about 6,600 clones, about 47% seen once. Time point specified: mouse harvest day 7 after allogeneic transplant. Each mouse received 10^7 T-cell-depleted marrow cells plus 10^6 splenic CD5+ T cells by tail vein. Sequenced: lymph node tissue. Every receptor here comes from a female BALB/c mouse given C57BL/6 T cells with graft-versus-host disease after an allogeneic hematopoietic cell transplant.

As for this clone: Mouse names are used for the genes. The CDR3 goes on 1 residue after the read ends, and that part is filled in from the germline J gene. The J gene is TRBJ1-3, the V gene TRBV26; perhaps TRBD1 as D (6 bases). The germline V and J ends were trimmed by 5 bases and 0 bases, with 8 bases remaining between them. The CDR3 has 14 residues. Germline loops: CDR1 KGHPV, CDR2 FQNQEV (reference sequence). CDR3 amino acids: CASSWTDSGNTLYF. The sequenced part of the CDR3 DNA is TGTGCCAGCAGTTGGACAGATTCTGGAAATACGCTCTAT.

A note on this clone: The genes are named according to mouse. The read gets to within 1 residue of the CDR3 end, and the germline J gene fills in the rest. This chain links TRBV23 with TRBJ2-4; no DNA check was done on the table's D call, TRBD2. The CDR3 runs to 15 residues. Germline V CDR1 and CDR2: KGHTA, FQNQQP. The sequenced part of the CDR3 DNA is TGCTCCAGCAGTCAATCGGACTGGGGTCAAAACACCTTGTAC. It encodes CSSSQSDWGQNTLY. The CDR3 in its entirety is CSSSQSDWGQNTLYF.

Comments on this clone: The listed genes are named as in mouse. Read data end 1 residue before the CDR3 end; the end is taken from the germline J gene. The V gene is TRBV2, the J gene TRBJ1-2; D not certain. V was shortened by 1 base and J by 3 bases, with 12 bases between the two germline ends. Germline V gene lookup returns CDR1 LGHNA and CDR2 YSYQKL. The CDR3 covers 15 residues. The CDR3 DNA, read in part, is TGTGCCAGCAGCCAAGGGCGGCCGGGAGACTCCGACTACACC. Its translation is CASSQGRPGDSDYT. The entire CDR3 protein reads CASSQGRPGDSDYTF.

As concerns this clone: Germline and genes: mouse. The read ends 1 residue early relative to the CDR3; the germline J gene fills the gap. This sequence joins TRBV31 and TRBJ1-6; D is ambiguous. TRBJ1-6 is filed as an ORF, its function uncertain. V was cut by 0 bases and J by 0 bases, with 6 bases left in between. The V gene's germline CDR1 is GKSSPN and CDR2 SITVG. The CDR3 runs to 15 residues. CDR3 residues: CAWSLGYSYNSPLYF. CDR3 DNA, as far as it was read: TGTGCCTGGAGTCTAGGATATTCCTATAATTCGCCCCTCTAC.

A word on this clone: Gene names follow the mouse nomenclature. The missing CDR3 end, 1 residue past where the read stops, is filled in from the germline J gene. This sequence joins TRBV23 and TRBJ2-5. Germline V gene data show CDR1 as KGHTA and CDR2 as FQNQQP. The CDR3 loop spans 14 amino acids. The CDR3 DNA, read in part, is TGCTCCAGCAGTCAACGGGGGCAGGGGGACACCCAGTAC. Translating it yields CSSSQRGQGDTQY. The whole CDR3 region reads CSSSQRGQGDTQYF.

A word on this clone: Genes and germline are mouse. Incomplete CDR3 DNA: TGTGCCAGCAGCCGGGACAGATTTTCCAACGAAAGATTATTT. Protein product: CASSRDRFSNERLF. The full CDR3 sequence reads CASSRDRFSNERLFF. The chain couples TRBV5 to TRBJ1-4, with 7 bases aligning to TRBD1. The CDR3 end falls 1 residue outside the read, so it is completed with the germline J gene. The V and J ends lost 4 bases and 0 bases, in that order; junction bases with no gene match: 2. The germline CDR1 and CDR2 sequences are LGHNA and YNLKQL (reference sequence). The CDR3 is 15 residues long.

A remark on this clone: The germline and genes are mouse ones. Read data end 1 residue before the CDR3 end; the end is taken from the germline J gene. The J gene is TRBJ1-2, the V gene TRBV26; 7 bases fit TRBD1. The CDR3 runs 13 residues. After removal of 2 bases from V and 5 bases from J, the junction contained 2 bases not matched to a gene. The germline V gene has CDR1 KGHPV and CDR2 FQNQEV (reference sequence). The part of the CDR3 DNA that was read is TGTGCCAGCAGTCTGCCAGGGGGGTCCGACTACACC. Amino acids: CASSLPGGSDYT. The complete CDR3 protein is CASSLPGGSDYTF.

As to this clone: Gene labels here are mouse ones. The CDR3 extends 1 residue past the end of the read, so its final part is completed from the germline J gene. The V call is TRBV26, the J call TRBJ2-4, with 7 bases that match TRBD1. The J segment lost 5 bases and the V segment lost 4 bases, leaving 3 bases of the junction unmatched. This CDR3 comprises 13 residues. From germline, CDR1 is KGHPV and CDR2 FQNQEV (reference sequence). This chain's CDR3 is CASSPGQINTLYF. CDR3 bases read: TGTGCCAGCAGTCCGGGACAGATAAACACCTTGTAC.

Note on this clone: These gene names are mouse names. The CDR3 end lies 1 residue beyond the end of the read and is filled in from the germline J gene. This chain connects TRBV26 to TRBJ1-1; unclear D gene. Trimming took off 4 bases at V and 1 base at J, with 7 bases between the two ends. Germline lookup yields CDR1 KGHPV and CDR2 FQNQEV (reference sequence). The CDR3 extends over 13 amino acids. Partial CDR3 DNA: TGTGCCAGCAGTCCCAACATAAACACAGAAGTCTTC. Its translation is CASSPNINTEVF. From start to end, the CDR3 is CASSPNINTEVFF.

In its sample, this clone was seen a few times. Here the gene names and germline are mouse. In the same sample, other DNA sequences code for this CDR3. The CDR3 protein is CASSLGNSGNTLYF. The sequenced part of the CDR3 DNA is TGTGCCAGCAGCTTAGGAAATTCTGGAAATACGCTCTAT. The chain recombines TRBV3 with TRBJ1-3; D is undetermined. The read stops 1 residue short of the end of the CDR3; the missing end is completed from the germline J gene. Germline V CDR1 and CDR2: SNHLY, FYNGKV (reference sequence). There are 14 residues in the CDR3. Between the trimmed V and J ends, which lost 1 base and 0 bases, there was a span of 4 bases.

About this clone itself: All gene names here are mouse names. The read falls 1 residue short of the CDR3 end, and the missing part is taken from the germline J gene. The gene calls are TRBV26 and TRBJ2-4; TRBD2 aligns across 11 bases. After removal of 6 bases from V and 2 bases from J, the junction contained 4 bases not matched to a gene. The V gene's germline CDR1 is KGHPV and CDR2 FQNQEV (reference sequence). The CDR3 length is 15 residues. Here the CDR3 reads CASSPGLGVQNTLYF. The CDR3 DNA, read in part, is TGTGCCAGCAGCCCGGGACTGGGGGTTCAAAACACCTTGTAC.

Worth noting for this clone: Gene names and germline refer to mouse. The read halts 1 residue ahead of the CDR3 end, with the missing end drawn from the germline J gene. This sequence joins TRBV26 and TRBJ2-4; D possibly corresponds to TRBD1 (6 bases). This CDR3 has 15 amino acids. V gave up 3 bases and J gave up 1 base, with 11 bases separating them. Germline values: CDR1 KGHPV, CDR2 FQNQEV (reference sequence). The CDR3 sequence: CASSLTGRGQNTLYF. The DNA read from the CDR3 is TGTGCCAGCAGTCTTACAGGGCGGGGTCAAAACACCTTGTAC.

Worth noting for this clone: Gene labels here are mouse ones. The read terminates 1 residue ahead of where the CDR3 ends, so the germline J gene completes it. The rearrangement uses TRBV15 and TRBJ1-1; D remains unclear. Germline values: CDR1 SGHND, CDR2 FRSKSL. Trimming pared 2 bases from V and 0 bases from J, leaving 4 bases between. The CDR3 is 13 residues long. CDR3 amino acids: CASSLSTNTEVFF. CDR3 DNA (partial): TGTGCCAGCAGTTTATCCACAAACACAGAAGTCTTC.